This T cell receptor beta chain was recovered during a study of cytomegalovirus exposure and HLA in healthy donors. The study's findings and limits: High specificity and sensitivity for cytomegalovirus status were reported for the classifier. Specificity for CMV antigens was confirmed in vitro for a few of the CMV-associated chains.

The CDR3 contains 18 residues. V was pared by 0 bases and J by 0 bases, with 6 bases of the junction left unmatched. The germline V gene has CDR1 MNHNS and CDR2 SASEGT. Some clones are missing from TCRdb's copy, which holds only in-frame ones; the method was immunoSEQ multiplex PCR. The data contain over 200,000 clones, 90% of them seen just once; the ten biggest clones take up approximately 3%. In the case of this clone: Its cognate antigen is unknown.

The sample taken for sequencing was PBMCs. The chain uses TRBV6-1 and TRBJ2-1; 9 bases map to TRBD1. This TCR derives from a woman aged 30 to 39 in good health and CMV-seronegative. CDR3 region: CASSEALDRGDSYNEQFF. CDR3 bases: TGTGCCAGCAGTGAAGCGTTAGACAGGGGGGACTCCTACAATGAGCAGTTCTTC.